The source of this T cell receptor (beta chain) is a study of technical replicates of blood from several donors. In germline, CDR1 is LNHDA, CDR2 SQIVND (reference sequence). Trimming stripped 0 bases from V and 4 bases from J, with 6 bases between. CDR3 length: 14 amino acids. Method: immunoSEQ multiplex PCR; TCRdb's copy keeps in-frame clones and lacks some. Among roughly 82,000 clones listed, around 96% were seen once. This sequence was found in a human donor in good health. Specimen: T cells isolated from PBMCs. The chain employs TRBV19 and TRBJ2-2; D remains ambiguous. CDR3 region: CASSIDRATGELFF. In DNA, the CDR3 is TGTGCCAGTAGTATAGACCGAGCCACCGGGGAGCTGTTTTTT.